Sequencing of this T cell receptor (beta chain) was carried out in a study of shared T cell receptors in the human thymus. Sequencing was performed with immunoSEQ multiplex PCR; in TCRdb, only in-frame clones are kept and a portion is missing. The sample lists hundreds of thousands of clones; approximately 88% were seen once. The CDR3 has 13 residues. Looked up from germline, CDR1 is WNHNN and CDR2 is SYGVQD (reference sequence). V lost 10 bases and J 1 base, leaving 12 bases between the germline ends. The same data also went into a second study, on human thymus T cells. That publication notes: Resected material from corrective heart surgery provided the thymus tissue analysed. V and J gene usage appeared biased in thymic and blood repertoires. Related research has reported that thymic repertoires overlap highly among unrelated individuals.

Material: thymocytes. The rearrangement joins TRBV10-1 to TRBJ2-3, with D hard to call. The clonotype comes from a boy in the first two years of life with a congenital heart defect. The CDR3 sequence is CATPRQGTDTQYF. CDR3 bases: TGCGCCACCCCCCGGCAGGGCACAGATACGCAGTATTTT.